A selection of T cell receptor beta chains follows, all from one sample in a study of OX40 agonist ivuxolimab in advanced cancers. The protocol was immunoSEQ multiplex PCR, while the TCRdb copy is restricted to in-frame clones and leaves out a portion. The data show around 71,000 clones, roughly 78% seen once. Sequenced here: CD4+ or CD8+ T cells sorted from blood, sampled in a trial of the OX40 agonist ivuxolimab. The receptors were gathered from an adult with an advanced solid tumor such as melanoma, head and neck, liver or kidney cancer. The CDR3 runs from the conserved cysteine through the conserved F or W. D genes are given only for firm matches. Expanded clones are given a class, and other clones once, few, many or no size at all.

>few|TRBJ1-1|TRBV7-3|.
TGTGCCAGCAGCTTAAATGTAGCAAGCACTGAAGCTTTCTTT
CASSLNVASTEAFF
>.|TRBJ2-5|TRBV7-9|.
TGTGCCAGCAGCCCCCTAGAGACCCAGTACTTC
CASSPLETQYF
>.|TRBJ2-5|TRBV2|TRBD1
TGTGCCAGCAGCAAAGGAGCCGGGACAGCGGAGACCCAGTACTTC
CASSKGAGTAETQYF
>.|TRBJ1-5|TRBV19|.
TGTGCCAGTAGGAGTATCCCCAGCGGGGTAAATCAGCCCCAGCATTTT
CASRSIPSGVNQPQHF
>.|TRBJ2-1|TRBV4-2|TRBD2
TGTGCCAGCAGCCAGAGCTTAGCGGGAGGGTCCTACAATGAGCAGTTCTTC
CASSQSLAGGSYNEQFF
>few|TRBJ1-5|TRBV15|.
TGTGCCACCAGCAGAGAGGGAGGGGGCAATCAGCCCCAGCATTTT
CATSREGGGNQPQHF
>once|TRBJ2-3|TRBV2|.
TGTGCCAGCAGTACTACAGCCGGGACAACTACGCAGTATTTT
CASSTTAGTTTQYF
>.|TRBJ2-1|TRBV7-2|TRBD2
TGTGCCAGCAAGCGGGAGGTCCTAGAAGGTGAGCAGTTCTTC
CASKREVLEGEQFF
>.|TRBJ2-1|TRBV14|TRBD2
TGTGCCAGCAGGCTAGCGGGAGTGAGAGAGCAGTTCTTC
CASRLAGVREQFF
>few|TRBJ2-7|TRBV5-4|.
TGTGCCAGCAGCTTCGGGCCCCTCCCCTACGAGCAGTACTTC
CASSFGPLPYEQYF
>.|TRBJ1-1|TRBV6-5|.
TGTGCCAGCAGTGACAACCCGTGGACTGAAGCTTTCTTT
CASSDNPWTEAFF
>.|TRBJ1-5|TRBV5-5|TRBD1
TGTGCCAGCAGCTTGTACGGTCCCAGGGGGTTGAGGGATCAGCCCCAGCATTTT
CASSLYGPRGLRDQPQHF
>.|TRBJ1-1|TRBV7-6|.
TGTGCCAGCAGCGCGGGTGGGAACACTGAAGCTTTCTTT
CASSAGGNTEAFF
>.|TRBJ2-1|TRBV5-6|TRBD2
TGTGCCAGCAGCCTCCGACTAGCGGGCTCTTCCTACAATGAGCAGTTCTTC
CASSLRLAGSSYNEQFF
>.|TRBJ1-1|TRBV5-1|TRBD1
TGCGCCAGCAGCTTGGCCTCGGTGACAGGGGGGAAGAAGAAAGCTTTCTTT
CASSLASVTGGKKKAFF
>.|TRBJ1-1|TRBV29-1|TRBD1
TGCAGCGGCCGACAGGGTGAGAACACTGAAGCTTTCTTT
CSGRQGENTEAFF
>.|TRBJ1-2|TRBV7-9|.
TGTGCCAGCAGCTTAGTGGGCGATACAAGCTATGGCTACACCTTC
CASSLVGDTSYGYTF
>.|TRBJ1-5|TRBV10-2|.
TGCGCCAGCAGTGAAGGCAGGGGAGTCAGCAATCAGCCCCAGCATTTT
CASSEGRGVSNQPQHF
>.|TRBJ1-5|TRBV7-9|.
TGTGCCAGCAGCTTAAGCGGCAGTGATACGCCCCAGCATTTT
CASSLSGSDTPQHF
>.|TRBJ1-5|TRBV19|.
TGTGCCAGTAGTTCGACTACAGGGTTGGAGCAGCCCCAGCATTTT
CASSSTTGLEQPQHF